The 18 T cell receptor beta chains reported below all come from one sample, sequenced in a study of OX40 agonist ivuxolimab in advanced cancers. Using immunoSEQ multiplex PCR, the repertoire was profiled, and TCRdb retains in-frame clones only, with some absent. The data show 12,000 or so clones, approximately 80% seen once. The sequencing here drew on CD4+ or CD8+ T cells sorted from blood, taken in a trial of the OX40 agonist ivuxolimab. These receptors all come from an adult with an advanced solid tumor such as melanoma, head and neck, liver or kidney cancer.

This chain's CDR3 is CASSPRTGFAYEQYF. As DNA, the CDR3 is TGTGCCAGCAGCCCTCGGACAGGATTTGCCTACGAGCAGTACTTC. This chain joins TRBV7-6 and TRBJ2-7; 7 bases align to TRBD1. Per germline, CDR1 SGHVS and CDR2 FNYEAQ. CDR3 size: 15 residues. V was clipped by 5 bases and J by 2 bases; unmatched bases: 9.

J is TRBJ1-2 and V is TRBV6-5; D perhaps matches TRBD1 (6 bases). Per germline, CDR1 MNHEY and CDR2 SVGAGI. The CDR3 is 14 residues long. V gave up 7 bases and J gave up 4 bases, with 16 bases separating them. The CDR3, as DNA: TGTGCCAGCACCTCCGGAGGGGGAACCTATGGCTACACCTTC. Translating gives CASTSGGGTYGYTF.

The chain uses TRBV30 and TRBJ1-5; a possible D gene is TRBD1 (5 bases). CDR1 and CDR2 from the germline V gene are GTSNPN and SVGIG (reference sequence). There are 14 residues in the CDR3. The ends were cut back, 0 bases at V and 7 bases at J, with 13 bases in the middle. CDR3 DNA: TGTGCCTGGAGTGTACGACAGCTAGGACAGCCCCAGCATTTT. Its translation: CAWSVRQLGQPQHF.

The gene calls are TRBV27 and TRBJ2-1; no clear D gene. Deletions cut 5 bases from V and 8 bases from J, with 16 bases between. CDR1 is MNHEY, CDR2 SMNVEV, per germline (reference sequence). This CDR3 has 14 residues. This CDR3 reads CASSPTTTHYEQFF. The CDR3 nucleotides read TGTGCCAGCAGTCCGACGACAACGCACTATGAGCAGTTCTTC.

The rearrangement links TRBV16 to TRBJ1-4; D may be TRBD1 (5 bases). The CDR3 is 14 residues long. Germline assignment: CDR1 KGHSY and CDR2 FQNENV. The V and J ends lost 4 bases and 5 bases respectively, with 11 bases between them. CDR3 coding DNA: TGTGCCAGCAGCCGCCGGGACCGGAATGAAAAACTGTTTTTT. Its protein is CASSRRDRNEKLFF.

The chain joins TRBV15 to TRBJ2-6; TRBD1 matches 7 bases. This CDR3 is 15 amino acids long. The germline gives CDR1 LNHNV, CDR2 YYDKDF (reference sequence). Germline trimming cut 3 bases from V and 5 bases from J; bases unmatched to any gene: 4. This chain's CDR3 is CATSSDRAWANVLTF. CDR3 DNA: TGTGCCACCAGCAGCGACAGGGCTTGGGCCAACGTCCTGACTTTC.

In the case of this clone: Being one base from a much bigger clone, this may be a read error. The identical CDR3 is also encoded by other nucleotide sequences in the sample. The chain is built from TRBV6-9 and TRBJ2-7; 9 bases match TRBD1. The V gene's germline CDR1 is MNHGY and CDR2 SVAAGI. The CDR3 consists of 15 residues. CDR3 nucleotides: TGTGCCAGCAGTTACGCTTGGACAGGGGCCTACGAGCAATACTTC. It encodes CASSYAWTGAYEQYF.

The CDR3 DNA reads TGTGCCAGCAGCTCCAGGGGGAAGGATACGCAGTATTTT. This gives the protein CASSSRGKDTQYF. The chain combines TRBV7-9 with TRBJ2-3; the match to TRBD1 covers 7 bases. Germline CDR1 is SEHNR and CDR2 is FQNEAQ (reference sequence). J gave up 6 bases and V 4 bases, and 4 bases lay outside the gene matches. The CDR3 contains 13 residues.

This chain joins TRBV6-6 and TRBJ2-7, with 8 bases fitting TRBD1. Unmatched junction bases numbered 7, after V lost 1 base and J lost 5 bases. Germline lookup yields CDR1 MNHNY and CDR2 SVGAGI (reference sequence). The CDR3 runs to 15 residues. CDR3: CASSYYGQGLDEQYF. The CDR3 DNA reads as TGTGCCAGCAGTTACTACGGACAGGGACTCGACGAGCAGTACTTC.

The rearrangement uses TRBV4-1 and TRBJ1-2; 8 bases are a match to TRBD1. CDR3 length: 14 residues. Per germline, CDR1 MGHRA and CDR2 YSYEKL. The J segment lost 8 bases and the V segment lost 0 bases, leaving 5 bases of the junction unmatched. The CDR3 coding sequence is TGCGCCAGCAGCCAAGACAGGGGGCCCGAGGGCTACACCTTC. This codes for CASSQDRGPEGYTF.

The chain recombines TRBV4-1 with TRBJ1-2; 9 bases are shared with TRBD1. The CDR3 totals 14 residues. Trimming cost V 3 bases and J 8 bases; bases outside gene matches: 7. Germline V gene lookup returns CDR1 MGHRA and CDR2 YSYEKL. The CDR3, as DNA: TGCGCCAGCAGCCAGAGGACAGGGGCGGAGGGCTACACCTTC. Amino acid sequence: CASSQRTGAEGYTF.

In its sample, this clone was seen a few times. J is TRBJ1-2 and V is TRBV9, with D uncertain. The CDR3 spans 12 residues. Germline V gene data show CDR1 as SGDLS and CDR2 as YYNGEE. Trimming removed 0 bases from V and 8 bases from J, with 8 bases in between. In nucleotides, the CDR3 is TGTGCCAGCAGCGTAGGCAGTTACGGCTACACCTTC. Protein: CASSVGSYGYTF.

The rearrangement uses TRBV6-1 and TRBJ1-3; possible D gene TRBD1, 5 bases. The CDR3 extends over 15 amino acids. Germline CDR1 MNHNS, CDR2 SASEGT. Trimming took 3 bases from V and 1 from J, leaving 10 bases between them. CDR3 DNA sequence: TGTGCCAGCAGTGAGATGGAGGGGTCTGGAAACACCATATATTTT. Translating it yields CASSEMEGSGNTIYF.

This rearrangement joins TRBV6-5 to TRBJ2-1, with TRBD1 matching 7 bases. CDR1 and CDR2 from the germline V gene are MNHEY and SVGAGI. J gave up 8 bases and V 8 bases, and 9 bases lay outside the gene matches. The CDR3 contains 13 residues. CDR3 sequence reads: CASATGQVDEQFF. The CDR3 bases are TGTGCCAGCGCCACCGGACAGGTGGATGAGCAGTTCTTC.

In DNA form, the CDR3 reads TGTGCCAGCAGCAATAAACAGGGGGCCGGAGAGACCCAGTACTTC. It yields the protein CASSNKQGAGETQYF. The chain couples TRBV9 to TRBJ2-5, with TRBD1 matching over 9 bases. CDR1 and CDR2 from the germline V gene are SGDLS and YYNGEE. Germline trimming cut 4 bases from V and 4 bases from J; bases unmatched to any gene: 8. The CDR3 consists of 15 residues.

The V gene is TRBV6-5, the J gene TRBJ2-1, with D hard to call. This CDR3 contains 13 residues. The V end lost 4 bases, the J end lost 8 bases, and 12 bases lay between the germline ends. Germline V gives CDR1 MNHEY, CDR2 SVGAGI. CDR3 sequence reads: CASSWKGLDEQFF. Here the CDR3 DNA reads TGTGCCAGCAGTTGGAAGGGCCTGGATGAGCAGTTCTTC.

The V and J genes are TRBV15 and TRBJ2-3; the D gene is possibly TRBD2 (6 bases). CDR3 length: 15 amino acids. CDR1 LNHNV and CDR2 YYDKDF come from the germline V gene (reference sequence). V lost 1 base, J lost 4 bases, and 12 bases lay in between. The CDR3 sequence is CATSRVRGSADTQYF. CDR3 bases: TGTGCCACCAGCAGAGTTCGGGGGTCCGCAGATACGCAGTATTTT.

The chain joins TRBV4-1 to TRBJ1-1; no definite D call. The CDR3 spans 15 residues. Germline V CDR1 and CDR2: MGHRA, YSYEKL. Trimming removed 3 bases from V and 0 bases from J, with 11 bases in between. The CDR3 region is CASSQAYSVNTEAFF. The CDR3 nucleotides read TGCGCCAGCAGCCAGGCTTACAGCGTGAACACTGAAGCTTTCTTT.